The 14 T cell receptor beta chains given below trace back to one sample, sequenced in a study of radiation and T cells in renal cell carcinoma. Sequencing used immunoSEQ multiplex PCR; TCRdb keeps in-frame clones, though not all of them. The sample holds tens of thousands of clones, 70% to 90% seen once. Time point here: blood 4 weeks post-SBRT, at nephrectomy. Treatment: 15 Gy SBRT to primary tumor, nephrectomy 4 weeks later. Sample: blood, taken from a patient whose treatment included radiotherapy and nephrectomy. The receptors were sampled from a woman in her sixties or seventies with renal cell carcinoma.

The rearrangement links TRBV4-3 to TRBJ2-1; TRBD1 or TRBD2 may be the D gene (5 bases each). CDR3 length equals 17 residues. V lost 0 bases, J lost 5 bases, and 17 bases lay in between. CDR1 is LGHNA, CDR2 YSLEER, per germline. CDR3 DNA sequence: TGCGCCAGCAGCCAAGAATTGGGTTGGGGGTTTAACAATGAGCAGTTCTTC. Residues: CASSQELGWGFNNEQFF.

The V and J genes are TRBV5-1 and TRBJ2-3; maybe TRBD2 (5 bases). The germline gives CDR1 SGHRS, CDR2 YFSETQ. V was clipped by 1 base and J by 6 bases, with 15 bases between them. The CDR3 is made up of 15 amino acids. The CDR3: CASSLFNGVTDTQYF. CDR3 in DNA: TGCGCCAGCAGCTTGTTTAACGGGGTGACCGATACGCAGTATTTT.

The CDR3 protein is CASSLDPSSYNEQFF. The CDR3 DNA reads TGTGCCAGCAGCCTCGACCCGAGCTCCTACAATGAGCAGTTCTTC. The chain employs TRBV4-2 and TRBJ2-1, with D uncertain. The CDR3 contains 15 residues. The germline V gene encodes CDR1 LGHNA and CDR2 YNFKEQ. Trimming took 4 bases from V and 0 from J, leaving 10 bases between them.

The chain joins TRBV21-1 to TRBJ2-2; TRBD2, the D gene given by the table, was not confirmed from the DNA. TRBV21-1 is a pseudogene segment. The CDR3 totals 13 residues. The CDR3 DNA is TGTGCCAGCAGCCTCCTCTTCACCGGGGAGCTGTTTTTT. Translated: CASSLLFTGELFF.

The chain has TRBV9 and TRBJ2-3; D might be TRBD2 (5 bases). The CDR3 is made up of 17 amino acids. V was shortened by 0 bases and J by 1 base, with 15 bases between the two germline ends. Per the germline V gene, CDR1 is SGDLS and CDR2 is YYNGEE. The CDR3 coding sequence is TGTGCCAGCAGCGTAGATGGGGTACAGCGGCGCACAGATACGCAGTATTTT. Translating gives CASSVDGVQRRTDTQYF.

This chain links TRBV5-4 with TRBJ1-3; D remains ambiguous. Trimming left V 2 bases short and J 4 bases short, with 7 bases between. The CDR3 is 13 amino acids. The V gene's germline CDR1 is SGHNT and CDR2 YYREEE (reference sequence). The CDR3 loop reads CASSFDLGNTIYF. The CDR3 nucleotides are TGTGCCAGCAGCTTCGACCTGGGAAACACCATATATTTT. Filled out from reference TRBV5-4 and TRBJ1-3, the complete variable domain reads ETGVTQSPTHLIKTRGQQVTLRCSSQSGHNTVSWYQQALGQGPQFIFQYYREEENGRGNFPPRFSGLQFPNYSSELNVNALELDDSALYLCASSFDLGNTIYFGEGSWLTVV.

CDR3 sequence: CASSPGRQSNEKLFF. CDR3 bases: TGTGCCAGCAGCCCCGGCCGGCAGTCTAATGAAAAACTGTTTTTT. The chain carries TRBV5-5 and TRBJ1-4; D is unresolved. Germline V gives CDR1 SGHKS, CDR2 YYEKEE (reference sequence). Trimming took 4 bases from V and 3 from J, leaving 13 bases between them. This CDR3 has 15 residues. Variable domain in full (rest from reference TRBV5-5 and TRBJ1-4): DAGVTQSPTHLIKTRGQQVTLRCSPISGHKSVSWYQQVLGQGPQFIFQYYEKEERGRGNFPDRFSARQFPNYSSELNVNALLLGDSALYLCASSPGRQSNEKLFFGSGTQLSVL.

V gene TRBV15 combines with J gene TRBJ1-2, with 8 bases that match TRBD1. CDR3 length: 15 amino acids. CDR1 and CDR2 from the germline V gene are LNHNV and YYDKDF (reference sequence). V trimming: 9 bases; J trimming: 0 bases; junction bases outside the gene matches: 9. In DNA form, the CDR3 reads TGTGCCACAAACCGGGACAGGTTTACTAACTATGGCTACACCTTC. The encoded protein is CATNRDRFTNYGYTF.

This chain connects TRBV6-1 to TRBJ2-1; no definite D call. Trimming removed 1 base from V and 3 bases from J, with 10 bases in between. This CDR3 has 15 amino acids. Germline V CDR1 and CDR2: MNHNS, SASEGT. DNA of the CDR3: TGTGCCAGCAGTGAAGGGCGCTTTAACTACAATGAGCAGTTCTTC. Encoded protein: CASSEGRFNYNEQFF.

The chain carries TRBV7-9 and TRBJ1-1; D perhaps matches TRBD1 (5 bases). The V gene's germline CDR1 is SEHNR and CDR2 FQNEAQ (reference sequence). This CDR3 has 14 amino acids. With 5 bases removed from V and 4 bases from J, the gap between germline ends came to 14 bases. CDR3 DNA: TGTGCCAGCAGCCGGGGGGGGAATCCCACTGAAGCTTTCTTT. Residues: CASSRGGNPTEAFF. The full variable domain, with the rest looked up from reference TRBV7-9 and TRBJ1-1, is DTGVSQNPRHKITKRGQNVTFRCDPISEHNRLYWYRQTLGQGPEFLTYFQNEAQLEKSRLLSDRFSAERPKGSFSTLEIQRTEQGDSAMYLCASSRGGNPTEAFFGQGTRLTVV.

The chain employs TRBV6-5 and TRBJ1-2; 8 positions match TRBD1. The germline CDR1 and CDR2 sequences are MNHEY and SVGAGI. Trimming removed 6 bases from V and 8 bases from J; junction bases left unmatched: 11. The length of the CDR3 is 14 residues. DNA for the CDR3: TGTGCCAGCAGGGCAGGGGGCCGGTATCCGGGCTACACCTTC. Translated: CASRAGGRYPGYTF.

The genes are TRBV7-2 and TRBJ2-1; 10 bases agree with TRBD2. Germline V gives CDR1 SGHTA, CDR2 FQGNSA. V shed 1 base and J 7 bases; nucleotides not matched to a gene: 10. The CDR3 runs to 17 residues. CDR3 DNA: TGTGCCAGCAGCTTAGGAGGGAGCGGGAGGGGTGTAAATGAGCAGTTCTTC. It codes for CASSLGGSGRGVNEQFF.

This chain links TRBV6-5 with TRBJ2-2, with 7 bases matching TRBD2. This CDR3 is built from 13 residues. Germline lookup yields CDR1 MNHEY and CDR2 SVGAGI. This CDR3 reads CEKGGPSTGELFF. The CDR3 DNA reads TGTGAAAAGGGAGGGCCTAGCACCGGGGAGCTGTTTTTT.

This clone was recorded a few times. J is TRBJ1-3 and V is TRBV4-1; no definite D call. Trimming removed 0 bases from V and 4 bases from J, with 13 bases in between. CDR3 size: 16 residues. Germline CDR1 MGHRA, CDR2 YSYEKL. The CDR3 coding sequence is TGCGCCAGCAGCCAAGATCAGGTACCCAGGGGAAACACCATATATTTT. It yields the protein CASSQDQVPRGNTIYF.